This T cell receptor beta chain originates from a study of T-cell memory formation after mild COVID-19. On the study more broadly: For the most part, TCR clusters were specific to one donor.

Germline CDR1 DFQATT, CDR2 SNEGSKA (reference sequence). V lost 1 base and J lost 5, with 13 bases in between. There are 14 residues in the CDR3. On this clonotype: The antigen is unknown.

The study's findings and limits: SARS-CoV-2 specificity was not confirmed for second-wave clones peaking on day 37. CD4+ contracting clones were found mainly in CM and EM, and CD8+ ones in EMRA. Some clones that responded turned up in pre-infection memory, which suggests that cross-reactive memory joined in.

A single record per CDR3 protein comes from TCRdb applying MiXCR to the 5' RACE reads. The sample carries more than 150,000 distinct CDR3 sequences, about 21% recorded once. Sequencing input: PBMCs or a T cell subset sorted from them (not recorded which). The receptor comes from an adult woman who had mild COVID-19 (a few samples of this study predate the infection). Cell type and time point are not known. The chain joins TRBV20-1 to TRBJ2-3; D perhaps matches TRBD2 (5 bases). CDR3 in DNA: TGCAGTGCTAGAGTAACGGGAATGGGAGATACGCAGTATTTT. Its translation: CSARVTGMGDTQYF.